This TCR beta chain stems from a study of T cell responses to AZD1222 COVID-19 vaccine. Germline loops: CDR1 LNHNV, CDR2 YYDKDF (reference sequence). V dropped 1 base and J dropped 3; count of bases not matched to a gene: 0. This CDR3 is built from 15 residues. Overall study findings and caveats: Spike regions recognized by vaccine-associated CD4 TCRs spanned the protein, led by 160-218 and 743-854. Scientists sampled the repertoires only once the peak T cell response had passed.

Clones were sequenced by immunoSEQ multiplex PCR, and TCRdb holds only the in-frame ones, with some missing. The data contain 150,000 to 160,000 clones, more than 85% of them singletons. The study pooled second doses at about 4 or about 12 weeks. As to this clone: Its antigen is not identified.

The clonotype originates from an adult who received the AZD1222 COVID-19 vaccine. Material: peripheral blood, obtained 28 days after the second AZD1222 dose. The chain employs TRBV15 and TRBJ2-6, with 7 nucleotides matching TRBD1. CDR3 DNA: TGTGCCACCAGCAGAGGACAGGGTGGGGCCAACGTCCTGACTTTC. Translating it yields CATSRGQGGANVLTF.